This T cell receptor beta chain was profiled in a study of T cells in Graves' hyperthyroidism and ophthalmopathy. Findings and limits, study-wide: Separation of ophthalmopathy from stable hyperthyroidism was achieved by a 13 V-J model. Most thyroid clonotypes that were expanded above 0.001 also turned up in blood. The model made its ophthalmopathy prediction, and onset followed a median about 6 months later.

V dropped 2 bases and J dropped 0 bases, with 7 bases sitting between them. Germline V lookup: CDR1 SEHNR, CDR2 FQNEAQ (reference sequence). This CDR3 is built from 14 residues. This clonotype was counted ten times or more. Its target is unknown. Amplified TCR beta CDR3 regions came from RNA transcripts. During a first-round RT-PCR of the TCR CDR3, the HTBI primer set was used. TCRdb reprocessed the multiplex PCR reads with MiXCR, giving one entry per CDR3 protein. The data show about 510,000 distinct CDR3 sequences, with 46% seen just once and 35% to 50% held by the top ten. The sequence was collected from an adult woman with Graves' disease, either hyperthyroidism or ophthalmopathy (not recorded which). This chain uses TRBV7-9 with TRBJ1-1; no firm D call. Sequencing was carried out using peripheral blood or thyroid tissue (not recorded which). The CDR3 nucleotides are TGTGCCAGCAGCTTACCCCCTATGAACACTGAAGCTTTCTTT. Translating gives CASSLPPMNTEAFF.